Shown below are 10 T cell receptor beta chains from a single sample sequenced in a study of metastatic and nonmetastatic thyroid tumors. Using MiXCR, TCRdb reanalyzed the PCR reads. The sample consists of approximately 38,000 clones, about 30% of them appearing once. None of the patients had undergone any treatment ahead of thyroid surgery. The sample was blood. The source of these receptors is a male donor with papillary thyroid cancer or a benign thyroid nodule (not recorded which). Some clones in this sample may be carry-over from other donors' samples.

This clone came up many times. This chain joins TRBV2 and TRBJ2-3; TRBD2 matches at 10 bases. In germline, CDR1 is SNHLY, CDR2 FYNNEI. This CDR3 contains 15 residues. V gave up 5 bases and J gave up 0 bases; unmatched junction bases: 2. The DNA for the CDR3 is TGTGCCAGCAGTCCGACTAGCGGGAGCACAGATACGCAGTATTTT. This sequence encodes CASSPTSGSTDTQYF.

This sequence joins TRBV20-1 and TRBJ1-3; D possibly corresponds to TRBD1 (6 bases). The length of the CDR3 is 15 residues. Per the germline V gene, CDR1 is DFQATT and CDR2 is SNEGSKA (reference sequence). V was cut by 0 bases and J by 0 bases, with 9 bases left in between. The CDR3 DNA follows: TGCAGTGCTAGAGATCCACAGGGCTCTGGAAACACCATATATTTT. Translated, it gives CSARDPQGSGNTIYF.

This clone was seen more than once but under ten times. J is TRBJ2-3 and V is TRBV19; 8 bases fit TRBD2. Per germline, CDR1 LNHDA and CDR2 SQIVND (reference sequence). The CDR3 has 13 residues. V gave up 5 bases and J gave up 4 bases; unmatched junction bases: 2. CDR3 amino acids: CASSGGLADTQYF. The CDR3 coding sequence is TGTGCCAGTAGTGGGGGACTAGCAGATACGCAGTATTTT.

This rearrangement joins TRBV30 to TRBJ1-6; 10 bases are a match to TRBD1. V lost 0 bases to trimming and J lost 9 bases; unmatched junction nucleotides: 2. From germline, CDR1 is GTSNPN and CDR2 SVGIG (reference sequence). This CDR3 has 14 residues. CDR3 in DNA: TGTGCCTGGAGTGTAGGGACAGGGGCTTCACCCCTCCACTTT. It specifies CAWSVGTGASPLHF.

Many counts were recorded for this clone. V usage is TRBV12-3 or TRBV12-4 and J usage is TRBJ1-1, with D perhaps matching TRBD1 (5 bases). V was trimmed by 2 bases and J by 3 bases, leaving 7 bases between them. CDR3 length: 13 residues. The CDR3, as DNA: TGTGCCAGCAGTTTAATGACAGACACTGAAGCTTTCTTT. Its protein product is CASSLMTDTEAFF.

V and J are TRBV20-1 and TRBJ2-7; 13 bases line up with TRBD2. J gave up 6 bases and V 0 bases, and 8 bases lay outside the gene matches. The CDR3 spans 16 residues. The germline V gene has CDR1 DFQATT and CDR2 SNEGSKA (reference sequence). The CDR3 sequence: CSARDTSGRARLEQYF. For the CDR3, the DNA is TGCAGTGCTAGAGACACTAGCGGGAGGGCTCGTCTCGAGCAGTACTTC.

This clone has only a few counts. V gene TRBV28 combines with J gene TRBJ2-7, with TRBD2 matching 10 bases. After removal of 6 bases from V and 5 bases from J, the junction contained 4 bases not matched to a gene. Germline assignment: CDR1 MDHEN and CDR2 SYDVKM. The CDR3 has 13 amino acids. CDR3 loop: CASSRAGGHEQYF. The CDR3 nucleotides are TGTGCCAGCAGCCGAGCGGGAGGGCACGAGCAGTACTTC.

This clone was counted between two and nine times. The chain combines TRBV19 with TRBJ1-1; D might be TRBD1 (5 bases). Per the germline V gene, CDR1 is LNHDA and CDR2 is SQIVND (reference sequence). The CDR3 contains 14 residues. V was cut by 3 bases and J by 0 bases, with 8 bases left in between. The CDR3 coding sequence is TGTGCCAGTAGTATGGACACCTTGAACACTGAAGCTTTCTTT. Translating gives CASSMDTLNTEAFF.

V and J are TRBV20-1 and TRBJ2-6; D perhaps matches TRBD2 (6 bases). CDR3 length: 16 amino acids. V was shortened by 0 bases and J by 2 bases, with 11 bases between the two germline ends. The germline V gene has CDR1 DFQATT and CDR2 SNEGSKA (reference sequence). The CDR3 loop reads CSARDHGGTGANVLTF. As DNA, the CDR3 is TGCAGTGCTAGAGATCATGGAGGGACTGGGGCCAACGTCCTGACTTTC.

The table lists this clone with many counts. The junction shows a germline mismatch at one end, possibly a read error. This chain links TRBV24-1 with TRBJ2-1; the D gene could be TRBD1 or TRBD2 (5 bases each). Germline V CDR1 and CDR2: KGHDR, SFDVKD. CDR3 length: 12 residues. CDR3 bases: TGTGCCACCAGTGATGGCCGGGACCGAAGTTACTTC. Translated: CATSDGRDRSYF.